The 6 T cell receptor beta chains given below trace back to one sample, sequenced in a study of early T cells in non-severe SARS-CoV-2 infection. TCRdb re-analysed the 5' RACE reads in MiXCR, keeping a single row per CDR3 protein. Counted here are roughly 80,000 distinct CDR3 sequences, around 17% occurring once; the ten biggest clones make up about 3.1%. Material: whole blood. These receptors were obtained from an adult who was a healthcare worker with PCR-confirmed SARS-CoV-2 infection or an uninfected control (not recorded which).

This clonotype has just a few counts. This chain joins TRBV20-1 and TRBJ2-6, with D perhaps matching TRBD2 (6 bases). The CDR3 consists of 16 residues. Germline V gene lookup returns CDR1 DFQATT and CDR2 SNEGSKA (reference sequence). Trimming shortened V by 6 bases and J by 2 bases, and 17 bases separated the two germline ends. In DNA, the CDR3 is TGCAGTGCCCCCCTCACCGGAGGGACTGGGGCCAACGTCCTGACTTTC. Protein: CSAPLTGGTGANVLTF.

This chain links TRBV29-1 with TRBJ2-1; 7 bases are shared with TRBD2. CDR3 length: 17 amino acids. The germline gives CDR1 SQVTM, CDR2 ANQGSEA. V lost 6 bases and J lost 6; bases outside the gene matches: 20. In DNA, the CDR3 is TGCAGCGTCGTCTCCCAAAGACTAGCATTACGGTCCAATGAGCAGTTCTTC. Encoded protein: CSVVSQRLALRSNEQFF.

The sample holds a few counts of this clonotype. The gene calls are TRBV11-3 and TRBJ2-1; TRBD2 matches at 9 bases. The ends lost 5 bases at V and 4 bases at J; junction bases unmatched: 18. The CDR3 covers 19 residues. Germline CDR1 SGHNT, CDR2 YENEEA. In DNA, the CDR3 is TGTGCCAGCAGCCGGACATTGCGAGGCGGGAGGGTCCCTTACAATGAGCAGTTCTTC. It codes for CASSRTLRGGRVPYNEQFF.

There are a few counts of this clonotype. The rearrangement uses TRBV19 and TRBJ1-4, with D maybe TRBD1 (5 bases). The CDR3 runs 15 residues. Trimming took off 5 bases at V and 5 bases at J, with 15 bases between the two ends. Germline values: CDR1 LNHDA, CDR2 SQIVND (reference sequence). CDR3 region: CASSPWDGGNEKLFF. CDR3 coding DNA: TGTGCCAGTAGTCCCTGGGACGGAGGGAATGAAAAACTGTTTTTT.

This clonotype showed up just a few times. The chain recombines TRBV28 with TRBJ2-3; 8 bases line up with TRBD2. CDR3 length: 16 residues. Germline-derived CDR1 and CDR2 are MDHEN and SYDVKM. V lost 2 bases and J lost 2; bases outside the gene matches: 6. The CDR3 here is CASSLRGGAPTDTQYF. Written as DNA, the CDR3 is TGTGCCAGCAGTTTACGGGGGGGGGCCCCCACAGATACGCAGTATTTT.

In its sample, this clonotype was seen a few times. This sequence joins TRBV11-2 and TRBJ2-3; D gene unclear. The V and J ends lost 7 bases and 3 bases respectively, with 8 bases between them. CDR1 SGHAT and CDR2 FQNNGV come from the germline V gene. The CDR3 extends over 12 amino acids. DNA for the CDR3: TGTGCCAGCACCCTACAGACAGATACGCAGTATTTT. It specifies CASTLQTDTQYF.